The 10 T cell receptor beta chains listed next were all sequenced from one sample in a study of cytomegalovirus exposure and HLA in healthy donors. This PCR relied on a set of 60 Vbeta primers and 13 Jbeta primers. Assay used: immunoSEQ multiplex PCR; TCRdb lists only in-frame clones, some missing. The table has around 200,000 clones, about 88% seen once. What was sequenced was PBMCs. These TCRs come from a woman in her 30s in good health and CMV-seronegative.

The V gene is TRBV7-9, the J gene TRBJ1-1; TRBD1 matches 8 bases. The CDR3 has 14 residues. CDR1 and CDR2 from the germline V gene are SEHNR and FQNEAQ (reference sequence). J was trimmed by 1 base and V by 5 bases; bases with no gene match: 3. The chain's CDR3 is CASSQQGGNTEAFF. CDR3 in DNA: TGTGCCAGCAGCCAACAGGGGGGGAACACTGAAGCTTTCTTT.

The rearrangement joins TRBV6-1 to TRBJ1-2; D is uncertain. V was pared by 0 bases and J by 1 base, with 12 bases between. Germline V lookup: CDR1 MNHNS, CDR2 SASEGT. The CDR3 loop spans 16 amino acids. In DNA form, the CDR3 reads TGTGCCAGCAGTGAAGCGCTGACGCAGGTTAACTATGGCTACACCTTC. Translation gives CASSEALTQVNYGYTF.

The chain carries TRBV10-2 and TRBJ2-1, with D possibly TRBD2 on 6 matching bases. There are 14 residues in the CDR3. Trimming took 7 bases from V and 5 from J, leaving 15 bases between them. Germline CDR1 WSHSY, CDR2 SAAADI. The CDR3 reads CASTSEGVHNEQFF. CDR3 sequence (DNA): TGCGCCAGCACTTCGGAGGGAGTTCACAATGAGCAGTTCTTC.

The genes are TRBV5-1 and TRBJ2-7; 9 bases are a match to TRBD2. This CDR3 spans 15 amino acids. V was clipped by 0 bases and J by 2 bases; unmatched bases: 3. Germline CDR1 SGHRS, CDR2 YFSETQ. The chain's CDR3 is CASSLEGLATYEQYF. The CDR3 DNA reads TGCGCCAGCAGCTTGGAGGGACTAGCTACCTACGAGCAGTACTTC.

CDR3 amino acids: CASSSGAGTEQYF. The CDR3 DNA sequence: TGTGCCAGCAGCTCCGGCGCGGGGACCGAGCAGTACTTC. The gene calls are TRBV5-4 and TRBJ2-7, with D possibly matching TRBD2 (6 bases). The V and J ends lost 3 bases and 6 bases respectively, with 13 bases between them. Germline CDR1 reads SGHNT; CDR2 reads YYREEE (reference sequence). The CDR3 totals 13 residues.

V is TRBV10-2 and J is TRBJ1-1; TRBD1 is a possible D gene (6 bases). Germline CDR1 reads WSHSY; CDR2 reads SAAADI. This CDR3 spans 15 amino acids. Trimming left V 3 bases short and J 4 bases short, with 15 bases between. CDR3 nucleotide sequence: TGCGCCAGCAGTGATATACAGGGTTTGGGCACTGAAGCTTTCTTT. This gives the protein CASSDIQGLGTEAFF.

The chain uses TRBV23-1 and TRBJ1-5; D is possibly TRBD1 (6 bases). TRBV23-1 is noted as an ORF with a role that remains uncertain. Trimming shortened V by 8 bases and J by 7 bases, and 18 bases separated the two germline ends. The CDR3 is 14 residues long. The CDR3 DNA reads TGCGCCAGCCCCGACAGGTCCTGGCACCAGCCCCAGCATTTT. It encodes CASPDRSWHQPQHF.

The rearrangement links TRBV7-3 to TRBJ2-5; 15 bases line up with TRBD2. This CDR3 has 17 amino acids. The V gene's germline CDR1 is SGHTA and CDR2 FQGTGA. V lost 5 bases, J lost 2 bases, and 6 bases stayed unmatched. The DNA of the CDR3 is TGTGCCAGCAGCCCCGGGACTAGCGGGAGGATGCAAGAGACCCAGTACTTC. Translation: CASSPGTSGRMQETQYF. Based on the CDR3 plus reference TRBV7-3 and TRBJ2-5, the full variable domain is GAGVSQTPSNKVTEKGKYVELRCDPISGHTALYWYRQSLGQGPEFLIYFQGTGAADDSGLPNDRFFAVRPEGSVSTLKIQRTERGDSAVYLCASSPGTSGRMQETQYFGPGTRLLVL.

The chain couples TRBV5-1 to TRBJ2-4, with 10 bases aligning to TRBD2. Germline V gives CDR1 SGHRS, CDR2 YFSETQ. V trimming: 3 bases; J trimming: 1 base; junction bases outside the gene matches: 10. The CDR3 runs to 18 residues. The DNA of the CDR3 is TGCGCCAGCAGCTGGGCTAGCGGGGGAATTGATGCCAAAAACATTCAGTACTTC. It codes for CASSWASGGIDAKNIQYF.

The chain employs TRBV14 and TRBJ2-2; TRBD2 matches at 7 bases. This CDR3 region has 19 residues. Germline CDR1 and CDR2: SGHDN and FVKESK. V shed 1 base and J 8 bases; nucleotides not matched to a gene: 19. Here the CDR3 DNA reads TGTGCCAGCAGCCAAGCTCCCCTGTCGGGGGGAACACCGTTGGGGGAGCTGTTTTTT. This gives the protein CASSQAPLSGGTPLGELFF.